One and the same sample provided the 18 T cell receptor beta chains below, sequenced in a study of identical twins. TCRdb reprocessed the 5' RACE reads via MiXCR and lists one record per CDR3 protein. Altogether approximately 350,000 distinct CDR3 sequences are present, roughly an eighth being singletons, with the ten largest covering just over 7%. In addition, the sample was reused for a study of yellow fever vaccine responses in identical twins.

The sample consisted of CD8+ T cells sorted from blood. These receptors came from a woman aged 18-30 years in good health.

The genes are TRBV11-2 and TRBJ2-7; no reliable D call. V shed 2 bases and J shed 4 bases, with 6 bases lying between them. The germline V gene has CDR1 SGHAT and CDR2 FQNNGV. This CDR3 has 12 residues. CDR3 loop: CASSLNGYEQYV. CDR3 bases: TGTGCCAGCAGCTTAAACGGGTACGAGCAGTACGTC.

CDR3 residues: CASTGFGQLADHTQYF. The CDR3 bases are TGTGCCAGCACCGGGTTTGGCCAGCTAGCGGATCATACGCAGTATTTT. The rearrangement links TRBV25-1 to TRBJ2-3; 7 bases are shared with TRBD2. Germline CDR1 and CDR2: MGHDK and SYGVNS. The CDR3 loop spans 16 amino acids. V was clipped by 7 bases and J by 7 bases; unmatched bases: 17.

This clonotype was counted a few times. This rearrangement joins TRBV6-1 to TRBJ2-3, with D perhaps given as TRBD1 or TRBD2 (6 bases each). Germline V lookup: CDR1 MNHNS, CDR2 SASEGT. This CDR3 contains 16 residues. V gave up 1 base and J gave up 3 bases, with 14 bases separating them. The CDR3 sequence is CASSEETGRRTDTQYF. CDR3 DNA sequence: TGTGCCAGCAGTGAAGAAACAGGGAGGAGGACAGATACGCAGTATTTT.

This clonotype has more than one count but fewer than ten. CDR3 amino acids: CASSQEEGRLAYNEQFF. The CDR3 DNA follows: TGCGCCAGCAGCCAAGAGGAAGGGAGGTTGGCCTACAATGAGCAGTTCTTC. This chain joins TRBV4-1 and TRBJ2-1; D may be TRBD2 (6 bases). The CDR3 consists of 17 residues. CDR1 is MGHRA, CDR2 YSYEKL, per germline. V was cut by 0 bases and J by 2 bases, with 14 bases left in between.

There are a few counts of this clonotype. This chain links TRBV12-3 or TRBV12-4 with TRBJ1-5; unclear D gene. V was trimmed by 5 bases and J by 2 bases, leaving 10 bases between them. CDR3 length equals 14 residues. As DNA, the CDR3 is TGTGCCAGCAGTCCCGCGGCGGGCAATCAGCCCCAGCATTTT. This encodes CASSPAAGNQPQHF.

This clonotype turned up a few times. This chain joins TRBV15 and TRBJ2-1; TRBD1 matches 9 bases. The CDR3 sequence is 16 residues long. Germline V lookup: CDR1 LNHNV, CDR2 YYDKDF (reference sequence). After removal of 3 bases from V and 4 bases from J, the junction contained 7 bases not matched to a gene. CDR3 amino acids: CATSSARDRAYNEQFF. CDR3 DNA: TGTGCCACCAGCAGTGCCAGGGACAGGGCTTACAATGAGCAGTTCTTC.

The J gene is TRBJ2-3, the V gene TRBV7-3, with 8 bases fitting TRBD1. The ends lost 5 bases at V and 2 bases at J; junction bases unmatched: 3. Germline CDR1 SGHTA, CDR2 FQGTGA. This CDR3 comprises 14 residues. DNA of the CDR3: TGTGCCAGCAGCCTGACAGGGGACACAGATACGCAGTATTTT. Amino acid sequence: CASSLTGDTDTQYF.

This clonotype occurred a few times. The V gene is TRBV13, the J gene TRBJ2-1; tentatively, D is TRBD1 (5 bases). V lost 5 bases and J lost 3, with 11 bases in between. Germline V gene data show CDR1 as PRHDT and CDR2 as FYEKMQ (reference sequence). This CDR3 has 14 residues. The CDR3 DNA reads TGTGCCAGCAGCGGATGGACAATCTACAATGAGCAGTTCTTC. Amino acids: CASSGWTIYNEQFF.

This clonotype showed up just a few times. The chain couples TRBV20-1 to TRBJ1-5; no clear D. V lost 3 bases and J 6 bases, leaving 6 bases between the germline ends. The CDR3 covers 11 residues. Germline CDR1 and CDR2: DFQATT and SNEGSKA (reference sequence). CDR3 bases: TGCAGTGCTAGTGGTATTCAGCCCCAGCATTTT. Translation: CSASGIQPQHF.

This clonotype was counted many times. This chain joins TRBV4-1 and TRBJ2-7, with a weak D call TRBD2 (5 bases). Germline CDR1 MGHRA, CDR2 YSYEKL. With 0 bases removed from V and 3 bases from J, the gap between germline ends came to 9 bases. The CDR3 runs to 14 residues. CDR3 amino acids: CASSQDGSGYEQYV. The CDR3 DNA is TGCGCCAGCAGCCAAGATGGCAGCGGCTACGAGCAGTACGTC.

This clonotype was detected a few times. J is TRBJ2-5 and V is TRBV27; D assignment may be TRBD1 or TRBD2 (5 bases each). The CDR3 sequence is 17 residues long. Trimming left V 0 bases short and J 2 bases short, with 16 bases between. Looked up from germline, CDR1 is MNHEY and CDR2 is SMNVEV (reference sequence). The chain's CDR3 is CASSLSGTPAPQETQYF. The CDR3 coding sequence is TGTGCCAGCAGTTTATCCGGGACCCCCGCCCCACAAGAGACCCAGTACTTC.

This clonotype showed up many times. CDR3 sequence reads: CASSGLNRGPTEAFF. DNA for the CDR3: TGTGCCAGCAGTGGTTTGAACAGGGGGCCTACTGAAGCTTTCTTT. This sequence joins TRBV2 and TRBJ1-1; 9 nucleotides match TRBD1. Trimming removed 4 bases from V and 5 bases from J; junction bases left unmatched: 8. The V gene's germline CDR1 is SNHLY and CDR2 FYNNEI. This CDR3 comprises 15 residues.

J is TRBJ2-7 and V is TRBV11-2; D is possibly TRBD1 (5 bases). The germline V gene encodes CDR1 SGHAT and CDR2 FQNNGV. The CDR3 is 13 residues long. With 5 bases removed from V and 0 bases from J, the gap between germline ends came to 8 bases. CDR3 in DNA: TGTGCCAGCAGCCCGACAGTCTCCTACGAGCAGTACTTC. Amino acids: CASSPTVSYEQYF.

This clonotype turned up a few times. The genes are TRBV14 and TRBJ2-1, with D perhaps TRBD1 or TRBD2 (5 bases each). In germline, CDR1 is SGHDN, CDR2 FVKESK. The CDR3 sequence is 14 residues long. V was pared by 3 bases and J by 8 bases, with 14 bases between. The CDR3 region is CASSQRGVGHEQFF. Here the CDR3 DNA reads TGTGCCAGCAGCCAGAGGGGTGTAGGCCATGAGCAGTTCTTC.

This clonotype was seen many times. The rearrangement links TRBV20-1 to TRBJ2-5; TRBD2 agrees at 8 bases. Germline V lookup: CDR1 DFQATT, CDR2 SNEGSKA (reference sequence). V was pared by 2 bases and J by 11 bases, with 10 bases of the junction left unmatched. The CDR3 spans 13 residues. The CDR3 reads CSARSPGLEFQYF. CDR3 DNA: TGCAGTGCTAGATCCCCGGGACTAGAGTTTCAGTACTTC.

The chain links TRBV7-9 to TRBJ2-4, with D tentatively TRBD1 (5 bases). There are 15 residues in the CDR3. V was pared by 5 bases and J by 0 bases, with 11 bases between. The germline gives CDR1 SEHNR, CDR2 FQNEAQ (reference sequence). Here the CDR3 DNA reads TGTGCCAGCAGCGCAGGGAAGGGAGCCAAAAACATTCAGTACTTC. It translates to CASSAGKGAKNIQYF.

At least ten counts were recorded for this clonotype. The chain combines TRBV29-1 with TRBJ1-2; no clear D gene. The CDR3 is 13 amino acids. V was shortened by 5 bases and J by 3 bases, with 13 bases between the two germline ends. Looked up from germline, CDR1 is SQVTM and CDR2 is ANQGSEA. CDR3 amino acids: CSVLSQTDYGYTF. As DNA, the CDR3 is TGCAGCGTTCTTTCCCAGACTGACTATGGCTACACCTTC.

This CDR3 is CASSFSPIDDFNNEQFF. CDR3 DNA: TGTGCCAGCAGTTTTTCCCCGATAGACGACTTCAACAATGAGCAGTTCTTC. The rearrangement uses TRBV28 and TRBJ2-1; no firm D call. From germline, CDR1 is MDHEN and CDR2 SYDVKM. The CDR3 spans 17 residues. The V gene lost 3 bases and the J gene lost 5 bases, with 20 bases spanning the gap.